This T cell receptor (beta chain) was retrieved from a study of post-analysis software for immune sequencing data. Study summary: Relapsing-remitting, secondary progressive and progressive-relapsing forms of multiple sclerosis all featured among disease courses. Study conclusions and caveats: Four to six TRBV segments were more frequent in patients than controls; TRBV5-6, TRBV5-1 and TRBV20-1 belonged to this group. F measure showed strong co-clustering of same-batch samples.

With regard to this clonotype: Its antigen is unidentified.

TCR beta cDNA libraries included unique molecular identifiers. Each batch of about 0.95 to 11 million T cells produced roughly 0.5 million cDNA molecules. TCRdb itself ran the PCR reads through MiXCR, one entry per CDR3 protein. In the table there are about 400,000 distinct CDR3 sequences, less than 35% of which are singletons. The germline V gene encodes CDR1 SGHRS and CDR2 YFSETQ. The CDR3 extends over 14 amino acids. The junction had 12 bases not matched to a gene; V was cut back by 10 bases and J by 6 bases. This TCR derives from a girl aged 10 to 17 with multiple sclerosis. The chain is built from TRBV5-1 and TRBJ1-4; 7 bases are a match to TRBD1. Sample: blood. CDR3 region: CASEETGRDEKLFF. The DNA of the CDR3 is TGCGCCTCCGAGGAGACAGGGAGAGATGAAAAACTGTTTTTT.